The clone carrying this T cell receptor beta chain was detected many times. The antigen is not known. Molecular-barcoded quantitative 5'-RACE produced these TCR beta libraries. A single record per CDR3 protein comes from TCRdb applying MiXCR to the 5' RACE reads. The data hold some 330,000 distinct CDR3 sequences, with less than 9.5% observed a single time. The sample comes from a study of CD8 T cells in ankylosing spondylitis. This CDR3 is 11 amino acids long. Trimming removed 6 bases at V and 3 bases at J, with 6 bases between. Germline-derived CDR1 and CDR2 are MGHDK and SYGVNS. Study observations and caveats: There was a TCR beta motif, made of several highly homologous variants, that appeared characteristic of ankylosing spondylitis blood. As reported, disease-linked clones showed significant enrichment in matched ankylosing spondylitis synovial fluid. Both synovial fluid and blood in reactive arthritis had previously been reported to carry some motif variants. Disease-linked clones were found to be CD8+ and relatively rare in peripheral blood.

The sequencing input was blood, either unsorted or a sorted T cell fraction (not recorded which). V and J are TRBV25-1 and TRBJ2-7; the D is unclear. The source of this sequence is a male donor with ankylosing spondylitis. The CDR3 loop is CASSTVYEQYF. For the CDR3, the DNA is TGTGCCAGCAGCACTGTCTACGAGCAGTACTTC.